This T cell receptor beta chain was identified in a study of Ad26.COV2.S vaccination and SARS-CoV-2 variants. Study context: Doses of Ad26.COV2.S were injected into muscle once or twice, 56 days apart.

Study-level results: Vaccinees and placebo recipients showed similar non-spike TCR breadth.

The treatment is: 15 to 20 received Ad26.COV2.S at low or high dose, single or two shots; about 5 received placebo; per-sample allocation not given. Sampling was performed 63 days after the first vaccine or placebo injection. The CDR3 runs to 17 residues. Between the trimmed V and J ends, which lost 11 bases and 7 bases, there was a span of 33 bases. The germline CDR1 and CDR2 sequences are SEHNR and FQNEAQ (reference sequence). The table came from immunoSEQ multiplex PCR; TCRdb's copy has only in-frame clones and leaves some out. The repertoire consists of about 480,000 clones, with approximately 90% occurring once and the leading ten covering around 13%. In regard to this clone: The antigen is unknown.

The TCR was taken from a person aged 18-60 years who received the Ad26.COV2.S COVID-19 vaccine or a placebo. This chain uses TRBV7-9 with TRBJ2-7; TRBD2 is a possible D gene (7 bases). The source was peripheral blood, collected in a trial of Ad26.COV2.S vaccine versus placebo. CDR3 sequence: CALDGGPLRVAGGEQYF. CDR3 coding DNA: TGTGCCCTCGACGGGGGGCCCCTCCGGGTCGCGGGTGGGGAGCAGTACTTC.